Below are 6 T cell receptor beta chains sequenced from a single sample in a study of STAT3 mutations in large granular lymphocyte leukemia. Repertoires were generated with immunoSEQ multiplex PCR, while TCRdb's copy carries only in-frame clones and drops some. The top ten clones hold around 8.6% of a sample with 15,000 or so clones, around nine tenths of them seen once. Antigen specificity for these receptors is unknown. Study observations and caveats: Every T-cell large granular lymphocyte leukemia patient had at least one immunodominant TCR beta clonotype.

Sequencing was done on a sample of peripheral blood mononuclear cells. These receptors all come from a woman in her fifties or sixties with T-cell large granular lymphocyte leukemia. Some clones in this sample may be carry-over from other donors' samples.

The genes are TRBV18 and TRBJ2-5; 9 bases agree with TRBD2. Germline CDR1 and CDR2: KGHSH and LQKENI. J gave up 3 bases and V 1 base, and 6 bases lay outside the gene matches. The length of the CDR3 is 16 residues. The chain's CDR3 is CASSPRGLANKETQYF. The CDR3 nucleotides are TGTGCCAGCTCACCACGCGGACTAGCGAATAAAGAGACCCAGTACTTC.

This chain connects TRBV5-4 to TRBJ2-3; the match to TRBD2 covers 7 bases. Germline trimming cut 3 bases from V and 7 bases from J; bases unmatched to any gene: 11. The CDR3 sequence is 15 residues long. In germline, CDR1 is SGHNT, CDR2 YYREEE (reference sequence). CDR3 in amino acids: CASSSRLALGNTQYF. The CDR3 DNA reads TGTGCCAGCAGCTCGAGACTAGCCTTGGGGAATACGCAGTATTTT.

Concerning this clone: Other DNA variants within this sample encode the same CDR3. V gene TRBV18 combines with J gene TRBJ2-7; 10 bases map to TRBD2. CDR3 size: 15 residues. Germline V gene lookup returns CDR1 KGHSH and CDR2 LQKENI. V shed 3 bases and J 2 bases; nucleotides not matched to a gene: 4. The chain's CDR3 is CASSPRTSGAYEQYF. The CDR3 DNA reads TGTGCCAGCTCACCCAGGACTAGCGGTGCCTACGAGCAGTACTTC.

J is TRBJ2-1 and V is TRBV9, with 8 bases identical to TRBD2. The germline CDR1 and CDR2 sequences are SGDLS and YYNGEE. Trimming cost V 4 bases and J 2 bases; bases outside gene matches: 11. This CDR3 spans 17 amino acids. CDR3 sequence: CASSPRGASATYNEQFF. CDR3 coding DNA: TGTGCCAGCAGCCCGCGGGGGGCTAGCGCGACCTACAATGAGCAGTTCTTC.

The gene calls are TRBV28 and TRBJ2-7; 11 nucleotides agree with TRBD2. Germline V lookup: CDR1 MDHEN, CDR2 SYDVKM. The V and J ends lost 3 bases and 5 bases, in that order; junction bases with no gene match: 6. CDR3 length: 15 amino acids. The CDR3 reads CASSFQLAGVNEQYF. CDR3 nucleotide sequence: TGTGCCAGCAGTTTTCAACTAGCGGGAGTGAACGAGCAGTACTTC.

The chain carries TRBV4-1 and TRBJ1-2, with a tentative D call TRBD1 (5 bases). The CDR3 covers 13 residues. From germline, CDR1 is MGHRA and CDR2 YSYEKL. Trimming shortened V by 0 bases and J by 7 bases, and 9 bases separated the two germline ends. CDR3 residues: CASSQDSRGGYTF. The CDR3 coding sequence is TGCGCCAGCAGCCAAGATTCGAGGGGTGGCTACACCTTC.